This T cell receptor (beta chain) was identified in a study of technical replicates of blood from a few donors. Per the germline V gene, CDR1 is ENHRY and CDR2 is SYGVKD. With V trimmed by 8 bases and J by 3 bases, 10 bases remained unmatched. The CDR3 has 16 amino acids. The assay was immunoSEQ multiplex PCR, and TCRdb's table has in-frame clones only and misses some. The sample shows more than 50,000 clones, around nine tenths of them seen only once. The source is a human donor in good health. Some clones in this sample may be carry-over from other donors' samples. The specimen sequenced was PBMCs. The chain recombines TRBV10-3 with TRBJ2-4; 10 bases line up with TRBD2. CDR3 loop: CAIGERGGDGKNIQYF. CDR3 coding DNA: TGTGCCATCGGGGAGCGGGGGGGCGATGGCAAAAACATTCAGTACTTC.